This passage covers 18 T cell receptor beta chains from one sample sequenced in a study of OX40 agonist ivuxolimab in advanced cancers. Sequencing used immunoSEQ multiplex PCR; TCRdb keeps in-frame clones, though not all of them. The data contain about 63,000 clones, about four fifths of them seen just once; the ten biggest clones take up 1%. The sample in question was CD4+ or CD8+ T cells sorted from blood, obtained in a trial of the OX40 agonist ivuxolimab. The origin of the receptors is an adult with an advanced solid tumor such as melanoma, head and neck, liver or kidney cancer.

This chain joins TRBV5-6 and TRBJ1-6; possibly TRBD1 for D (5 bases). With 4 bases removed from V and 10 bases from J, the gap between germline ends came to 21 bases. Looked up from germline, CDR1 is SGHDT and CDR2 is YYEEEE. This CDR3 is 16 amino acids long. In DNA, the CDR3 is TGTGCCAGCAGCACCTCTTCAAGGGGATTCTGGTCACCCCTCCACTTT. The encoded protein is CASSTSSRGFWSPLHF.

CDR3 sequence reads: CASSQDQGRGGYTF. As DNA, the CDR3 is TGCGCCAGCAGCCAAGATCAGGGGAGAGGTGGCTACACCTTC. The genes are TRBV4-1 and TRBJ1-2, with D perhaps matching TRBD1 (6 bases). The CDR3 is 14 residues long. Per germline, CDR1 MGHRA and CDR2 YSYEKL. Trimming took off 0 bases at V and 7 bases at J, with 12 bases between the two ends.

CDR3 bases: TGTGCCAGCGGGAGGGGGCTAACCAATGAGCAGTTCTTC. Translation: CASGRGLTNEQFF. This chain uses TRBV6-1 with TRBJ2-1; D tentatively reads TRBD1 or TRBD2 (7 bases each). Germline CDR1 MNHNS, CDR2 SASEGT. CDR3 length: 13 residues. Between the trimmed V and J ends, which lost 8 bases and 6 bases, there was a span of 14 bases.

The table lists this clone with a count of one. The chain carries TRBV15 and TRBJ2-2; 14 nucleotides line up with TRBD2. This CDR3 is 20 amino acids long. V lost 0 bases and J lost 1; bases outside the gene matches: 7. Germline CDR1 LNHNV, CDR2 YYDKDF (reference sequence). CDR3 amino acids: CATSRDRGLAGAKNTGELFF. CDR3 nucleotides: TGTGCCACCAGCAGAGATCGGGGACTAGCGGGGGCGAAGAACACCGGGGAGCTGTTTTTT.

The chain carries TRBV4-1 and TRBJ1-2; D is unresolved. This CDR3 has 13 residues. In germline, CDR1 is MGHRA, CDR2 YSYEKL. Trimming pared 2 bases from V and 7 bases from J, leaving 11 bases between. The CDR3 DNA is TGCGCCAGCAGCCAAACGTATGCGGGTGGCTACACCTTC. The encoded protein is CASSQTYAGGYTF.

The chain combines TRBV10-3 with TRBJ2-7, with D perhaps being TRBD1 or TRBD2 (6 bases each). The CDR3 totals 14 residues. The V end lost 10 bases, the J end lost 3 bases, and 19 bases lay between the germline ends. In germline, CDR1 is ENHRY, CDR2 SYGVKD. CDR3 in DNA: TGTGCCACTAGAATACAGGGTAGCGGCTACGAGCAGTACTTC. It codes for CATRIQGSGYEQYF.

The chain uses TRBV7-3 and TRBJ1-6; possibly TRBD1 for D (6 bases). Germline V gene lookup returns CDR1 SGHTA and CDR2 FQGTGA. The CDR3 is made up of 16 amino acids. V shed 0 bases and J shed 8 bases, with 14 bases lying between them. The CDR3 loop reads CASSLTGGGWDSPLHF. CDR3 DNA sequence: TGTGCCAGCAGCTTAACGGGAGGGGGTTGGGATTCACCCCTCCACTTT.

The chain recombines TRBV4-2 with TRBJ1-2; D ambiguous. V lost 0 bases and J lost 4, with 15 bases in between. Germline CDR1 reads LGHNA; CDR2 reads YNFKEQ. CDR3 length: 16 amino acids. CDR3 DNA sequence: TGTGCCAGCAGCCAAGAGGAGGATTGGATCCCCTATGGCTACACCTTC. The encoded protein is CASSQEEDWIPYGYTF.

The V and J genes are TRBV6-1 and TRBJ1-5; TRBD1 matches at 8 bases. This CDR3 is 16 amino acids long. With 1 base clipped from V and 6 bases from J, the junction kept 8 bases outside the gene matches. Germline loops: CDR1 MNHNS, CDR2 SASEGT. CDR3 region: CASSEVRDRYIQPQHF. CDR3 sequence (DNA): TGTGCCAGCAGTGAAGTTCGGGACAGGTATATTCAGCCCCAGCATTTT.

The chain has TRBV27 and TRBJ2-7; tentatively, D is TRBD1 (6 bases). CDR3 size: 14 residues. The germline gives CDR1 MNHEY, CDR2 SMNVEV (reference sequence). The V end was cut by 4 bases, the J end by 5 bases, with 15 bases between. The CDR3 coding sequence is TGTGCCAGCAGTTCCCGGGACACTCGGGACGAGCAGTACTTC. This codes for CASSSRDTRDEQYF.

This chain joins TRBV5-6 and TRBJ2-5; 9 positions agree with TRBD2. Germline V gene sequence: CDR1 SGHDT, CDR2 YYEEEE. The CDR3 is made up of 19 amino acids. J lost 2 bases, V lost 7 bases, and 21 bases had no gene match. The CDR3 region has the DNA TGTGCCAGCCGTCTTGGGCGTGGCGGGGGGGTACCGGGACAAGAGACCCAGTACTTC. As protein: CASRLGRGGGVPGQETQYF. Full variable domain (remainder filled in from reference TRBV5-6 and TRBJ2-5): DAGVTQSPTHLIKTRGQQVTLRCSPKSGHDTVSWYQQALGQGPQFIFQYYEEEERQRGNFPDRFSGHQFPNYSSELNVNALLLGDSALYLCASRLGRGGGVPGQETQYFGPGTRLLVL.

This clone appeared a single time. The V and J genes are TRBV5-1 and TRBJ1-1; D not certain. The CDR3 consists of 15 residues. V dropped 5 bases and J dropped 2 bases, with 16 bases sitting between them. CDR1 is SGHRS, CDR2 YFSETQ, per germline. Here the CDR3 DNA reads TGCGCCAGCAGGGCTTCCGGGGTAAAAAACACTGAAGCTTTCTTT. Its translation is CASRASGVKNTEAFF.

J is TRBJ2-7 and V is TRBV9, with D uncertain. Trimming pared 0 bases from V and 0 bases from J, leaving 7 bases between. CDR3 length: 14 residues. Germline CDR1 reads SGDLS; CDR2 reads YYNGEE. The CDR3 nucleotides read TGTGCCAGCAGCGTAGGCACTCTCTCCTACGAGCAGTACTTC. Its translation: CASSVGTLSYEQYF. Full variable domain (outside the CDR3, taken from reference TRBV9 and TRBJ2-7): DSGVTQTPKHLITATGQRVTLRCSPRSGDLSVYWYQQSLDQGLQFLIQYYNGEERAKGNILERFSAQQFPDLHSELNLSSLELGDSALYFCASSVGTLSYEQYFGPGTRLTVT.

The chain links TRBV6-5 to TRBJ1-6, with D tentatively TRBD1 (6 bases). The CDR3 sequence is 14 residues long. V lost 6 bases and J 9 bases, leaving 15 bases between the germline ends. Germline loops: CDR1 MNHEY, CDR2 SVGAGI. CDR3: CASRPWKGGSPLHF. CDR3 in DNA: TGTGCCAGCAGGCCCTGGAAAGGGGGTTCACCCCTCCACTTT.

The V call is TRBV19, the J call TRBJ2-1, with 11 bases fitting TRBD2. The CDR3 has 18 amino acids. The junction had 17 bases not matched to a gene; V was cut back by 3 bases and J by 10 bases. The germline CDR1 and CDR2 sequences are LNHDA and SQIVND (reference sequence). CDR3 sequence reads: CASSILSPLAGDGREQFF. In DNA, the CDR3 is TGTGCCAGTAGTATTTTAAGCCCACTAGCGGGGGATGGAAGGGAGCAGTTCTTC. The full variable domain, completed using reference TRBV19 and TRBJ2-1, is DGGITQSPKYLFRKEGQNVTLSCEQNLNHDAMYWYRQDPGQGLRLIYYSQIVNDFQKGDIAEGYSVSREKKESFPLTVTSAQKNPTAFYLCASSILSPLAGDGREQFFGPGTRLTVL.

The chain combines TRBV2 with TRBJ2-2; possible D gene TRBD1, 6 bases. The CDR3 loop spans 14 amino acids. V lost 8 bases and J 5 bases, leaving 15 bases between the germline ends. Germline V CDR1 and CDR2: SNHLY, FYNNEI. The DNA for the CDR3 is TGTGCCAGCTTGCCCAGGGGCGGGACCGGGGAGCTGTTTTTT. The encoded protein is CASLPRGGTGELFF.

This clone was counted a few times. This chain connects TRBV2 to TRBJ2-3; D uncertain. Germline CDR1 reads SNHLY; CDR2 reads FYNNEI. This CDR3 is 12 amino acids long. Trimming removed 10 bases from V and 5 bases from J, with 13 bases in between. CDR3 coding DNA: TGTGCCACCGCGATCGTGATAGATACGCAGTATTTT. Its translation is CATAIVIDTQYF.

This clone was observed once. The chain links TRBV11-1 to TRBJ1-6, with 10 bases aligning to TRBD1. CDR1 is SGHAT and CDR2 is FQDESV in the germline V gene (reference sequence). The CDR3 has 15 amino acids. After removal of 5 bases from V and 10 bases from J, the junction contained 8 bases not matched to a gene. In DNA form, the CDR3 reads TGTGCCAGCAGCCCTAACCGGGACAGGGGATCACCCCTCCACTTT. Translated: CASSPNRDRGSPLHF.